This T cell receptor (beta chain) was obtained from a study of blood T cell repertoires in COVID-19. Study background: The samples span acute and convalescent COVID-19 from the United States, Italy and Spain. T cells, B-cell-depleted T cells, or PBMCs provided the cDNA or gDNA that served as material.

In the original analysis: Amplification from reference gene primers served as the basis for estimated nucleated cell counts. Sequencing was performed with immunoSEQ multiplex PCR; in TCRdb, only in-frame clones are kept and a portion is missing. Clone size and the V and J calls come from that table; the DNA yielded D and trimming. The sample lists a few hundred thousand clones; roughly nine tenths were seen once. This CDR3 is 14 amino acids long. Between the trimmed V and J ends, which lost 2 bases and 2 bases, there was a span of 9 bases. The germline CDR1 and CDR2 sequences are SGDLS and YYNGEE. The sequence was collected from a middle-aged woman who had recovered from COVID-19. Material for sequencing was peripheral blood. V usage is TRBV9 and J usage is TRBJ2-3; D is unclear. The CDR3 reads CASSVGRFTDTQYF. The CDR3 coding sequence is TGTGCCAGCAGCGTCGGCAGGTTCACAGATACGCAGTATTTT.